These 4 T cell receptor beta chains came from one sample sequenced in a study of identical twins listed by TCRdb under 2016. The library relied on 5' RACE. For sequencing, an Illumina HiSeq 2000 was employed. TCRdb reanalyzed the raw reads on its own, using fastp at Q25 for trimming and MiXCR for clone calling, and kept in-frame beta chains. Identical CDR3 proteins give one entry, which carries the most common genes and DNA. The sample records 700,000 to 950,000 distinct CDR3 sequences, about 12% of which are singletons. The ten largest clones capture around 1.5% of the sample. These sequences were also reported in another study, on yellow fever vaccine responses in identical twins.

Material: PBMCs. The receptors stem from a woman aged 18-30 years in good health.

This clonotype was seen at least ten times. The chain couples TRBV10-3 to TRBJ2-3; D is undetermined. Trimming took off 2 bases at V and 4 bases at J, with 13 bases between the two ends. CDR3 length equals 15 residues. The germline gives CDR1 ENHRY, CDR2 SYGVKD. CDR3 in amino acids: CAISERASVSDTQYF. CDR3 nucleotides: TGTGCCATCAGTGAGAGGGCGAGTGTCTCAGATACGCAGTATTTT.

This clonotype occurred a few times. This sequence joins TRBV20-1 and TRBJ2-5; no clear D gene. CDR1 is DFQATT, CDR2 SNEGSKA, per germline (reference sequence). Trimming cost V 1 base and J 3 bases, with 12 bases left between them. The CDR3 runs 14 residues. CDR3 in amino acids: CSARVPGREETQYF. The CDR3 nucleotides read TGCAGTGCTAGAGTCCCAGGAAGGGAAGAGACCCAGTACTTC.

This clonotype was recorded at least ten times. The chain links TRBV5-1 to TRBJ2-2; 7 bases are shared with TRBD1. The V and J ends lost 4 bases and 6 bases, in that order; junction bases with no gene match: 6. The CDR3 is 14 residues long. Looked up from germline, CDR1 is SGHRS and CDR2 is YFSETQ. CDR3 sequence (DNA): TGCGCCAGCAGCGATAAGCAGGGGGCCGGGGAGCTGTTTTTT. This gives the protein CASSDKQGAGELFF.

This clonotype appeared many times. The genes are TRBV12-3 or TRBV12-4 and TRBJ2-5; D gene uncertain. V was trimmed by 5 bases and J by 0 bases, leaving 7 bases between them. CDR3 length: 13 amino acids. The CDR3 nucleotides are TGTGCCAGCAGTAAGCTGTACCAAGAGACCCAGTACTTC. Translation: CASSKLYQETQYF.